This TCR beta chain was retrieved from a study of T cells expressing NK-cell markers. The authors made TCR beta cDNA libraries by 5'RACE template switching. This switching added a universal primer site and UMIs. From the 5' RACE reads, TCRdb lists one entry per CDR3 protein and no DNA. This listing includes over 350,000 distinct CDR3 sequences. Sequencing was performed on blood T cells: a sorted CD56 or NKG2C T cell subset, CD4+ or CD8+ T cells, or bulk PBMC T cells (not recorded which). This receptor was taken from a woman between 45 and 60 years old in good health.

Here the CDR3 reads CAISGGARRTYEQYF. This chain joins TRBV10-3 and TRBJ2-7; TCRdb calls TRBD1, which cannot be checked without DNA. The CDR3 extends over 15 amino acids. Germline CDR1 is ENHRY and CDR2 is SYGVKD.